This entry concerns a single T cell receptor beta chain. This clone came up once. Its antigen is currently not known. Base qualities are not provided; no much larger clone lies one nucleotide away. The immunoSEQ Assay, a bias-controlled multiplex PCR, was used to amplify TCRbeta CDR3 regions from genomic DNA. Per the original workflow: Nucleated cell counts per sample were estimated from amplification of reference gene primers within the assay. To quantify the absolute abundance of each unique TCRbeta CDR3 rearrangement, sequence reads were collapsed and filtered. Productive Simpson clonality was computed per sample as the square root of Simpson's diversity index over productive rearrangements. In its TCRdb copy, this immuneACCESS table keeps in-frame sequences only and misses some clones. Where compared with another copy, unresolved V genes explain less than half of these, and the others have no known cause. That table furnishes V, J and clone size, whereas the DNA furnished D and trimming. In this sample the table shows more than 200,000 clones, approximately 86% of which occur a single time. The ten top clones hold approximately 1.6% of the sample.

These data belong to a study of blood T cell repertoires in COVID-19 (dated by TCRdb to 2020 to 2021). In the study overall: The collaborator samples originated in the United States, Italy and Spain and spanned the acute and convalescent phases of COVID-19. HLA class I and class II types, where available, came from metadata supplied by the sample provider rather than from assay-based typing. The material from the prospective study consisted of cDNA or gDNA derived from T cells, B-cell-depleted T cells, or PBMCs. Subjects who had been exposed to COVID-19, were actively infected with it, or had recovered from it provided the deeply sampled blood TCRbeta repertoires that made up the dataset. Samples were obtained from the ongoing ImmuneRACE study (first 160 participants) and from some 1,200 subjects provided by 6 global collaborators. Sample metadata almost always included a de-identified subject ID, COVID-19 status, age in years and sex. The repertoires were released in a freely available public database intended as a resource for research on the immune response to SARS-CoV-2.

General study outcomes and caveats: The quantity of clinical and demographic metadata differed by source and by participant and was supplied without curation.

Counted from cysteine to phenylalanine, this CDR3 has 14 amino acids. Only the CDR3 DNA stays, 42 bases, in frame from base 1. V is reduced by 0 bases and J by 6 bases, leaving a spacing of 12 bases between them. As encoded in the germline V gene (reference sequence), CDR1 is WNHNN while CDR2 is SYGVQD. Enrolling through a virtual design, the prospective study's participants ranged in age from roughly 18 to 95 years and lived across 20 to 25 United States geographic areas. In the prospective study, cohorts were assigned on the basis of participant-reported clinical history obtained from a screening survey and a study questionnaire. Recovered participants in ImmuneRACE Cohort 3 were defined as having two consecutive negative NP/OP PCR tests, clearance from a healthcare professional, or resolution of symptoms. In the prospective study, whole blood, serum and a nasopharyngeal or oropharyngeal swab were collected from each participant by mobile phlebotomists. Additional blood draws and questionnaires over an approximately two-month period could optionally be provided by prospective study participants. Before DNA extraction, prospective study blood samples were shipped either frozen or at room temperature.

This clonotype was obtained from a woman aged 45-65 years who had recovered from COVID-19. The rearrangement combines TRBV10-1 with TRBJ2-7, and the D gene may be TRBD2, 6 bases matching. Material: PBMCs or T cells enriched from blood (not recorded which). For the CDR3, the sequence is CASSESYGGAEQYF. The DNA sequence is given as TGCGCCAGCAGTGAGTCTTACGGGGGTGCCGAGCAGTACTTC.